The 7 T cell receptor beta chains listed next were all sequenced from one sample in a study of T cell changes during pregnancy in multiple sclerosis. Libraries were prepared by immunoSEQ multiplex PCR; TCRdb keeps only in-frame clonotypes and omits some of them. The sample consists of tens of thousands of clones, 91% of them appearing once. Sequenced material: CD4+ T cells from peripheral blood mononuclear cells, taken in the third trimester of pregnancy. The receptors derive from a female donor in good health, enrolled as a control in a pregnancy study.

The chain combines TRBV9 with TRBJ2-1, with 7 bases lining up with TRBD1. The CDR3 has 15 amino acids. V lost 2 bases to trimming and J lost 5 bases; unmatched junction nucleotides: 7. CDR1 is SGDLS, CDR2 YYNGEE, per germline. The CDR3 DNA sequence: TGTGCCAGCAGCGTCGAACAGGGGTATAACAATGAGCAGTTCTTC. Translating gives CASSVEQGYNNEQFF.

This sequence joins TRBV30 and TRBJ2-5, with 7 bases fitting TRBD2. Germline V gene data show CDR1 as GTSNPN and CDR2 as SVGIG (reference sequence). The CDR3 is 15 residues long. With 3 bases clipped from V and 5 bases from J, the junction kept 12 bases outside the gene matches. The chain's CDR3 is CAWSLLGLVDETQYF. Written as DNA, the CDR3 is TGTGCCTGGAGCCTTTTAGGACTAGTCGACGAGACCCAGTACTTC.

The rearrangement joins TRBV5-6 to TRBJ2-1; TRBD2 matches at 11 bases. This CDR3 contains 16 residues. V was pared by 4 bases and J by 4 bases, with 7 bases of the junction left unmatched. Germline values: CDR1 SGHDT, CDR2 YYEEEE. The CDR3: CASSQSLAGEYNEQFF. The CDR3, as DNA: TGTGCCAGCAGCCAGTCACTAGCGGGGGAGTACAATGAGCAGTTCTTC.

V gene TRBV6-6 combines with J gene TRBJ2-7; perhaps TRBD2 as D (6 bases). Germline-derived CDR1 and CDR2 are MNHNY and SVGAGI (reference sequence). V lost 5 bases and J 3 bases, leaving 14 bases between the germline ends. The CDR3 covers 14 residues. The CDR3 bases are TGTGCCAGCAGTCAAGGCGGGGCCCACTACGAGCAGTACTTC. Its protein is CASSQGGAHYEQYF.

CDR3 residues: CASSVGLAGGDTQYF. Here the CDR3 DNA reads TGTGCCAGCAGCGTGGGACTAGCGGGGGGTGATACGCAGTATTTT. The chain carries TRBV9 and TRBJ2-3, with 15 positions matching TRBD2. Germline CDR1 and CDR2: SGDLS and YYNGEE. V shed 2 bases and J 6 bases; nucleotides not matched to a gene: 1. The CDR3 runs to 15 residues. Together with reference TRBV9 and TRBJ2-3, the CDR3 gives the full variable domain: DSGVTQTPKHLITATGQRVTLRCSPRSGDLSVYWYQQSLDQGLQFLIQYYNGEERAKGNILERFSAQQFPDLHSELNLSSLELGDSALYFCASSVGLAGGDTQYFGPGTRLTVL.

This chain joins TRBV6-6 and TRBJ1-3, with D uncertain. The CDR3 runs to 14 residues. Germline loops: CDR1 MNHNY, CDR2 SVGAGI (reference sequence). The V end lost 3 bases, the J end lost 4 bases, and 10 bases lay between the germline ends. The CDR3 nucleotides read TGTGCCAGCAGTTATTCCCAGGCGGGAAACACCATATATTTT. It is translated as CASSYSQAGNTIYF.

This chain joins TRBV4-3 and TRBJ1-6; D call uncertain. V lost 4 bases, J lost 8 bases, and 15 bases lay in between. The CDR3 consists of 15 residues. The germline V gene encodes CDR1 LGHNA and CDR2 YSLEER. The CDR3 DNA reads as TGCGCCAGCAGCCTCTCATCCCTCCCGGATTCACCCCTCCACTTT. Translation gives CASSLSSLPDSPLHF.